This entry describes one T cell receptor (beta chain). This specimen belongs to a study of blood T cell repertoires in COVID-19. Study summary: Spain, Italy and the United States supplied samples that represented acute and convalescent COVID-19.

Libraries were prepared by immunoSEQ multiplex PCR; TCRdb keeps only in-frame clonotypes and omits some of them. The table shows about 26,000 clones, with about 90% occurring only once. V shed 6 bases and J shed 3 bases, with 10 bases lying between them. The CDR3 is 13 residues long. Germline CDR1 is LGHDT and CDR2 is YNNKEL (reference sequence). The source is a human donor in a cohort sampled during active COVID-19. Sequencing used peripheral blood. This chain connects TRBV3-1 (or the pseudogene TRBV3-2) to TRBJ2-3; the D gene is possibly TRBD1 (6 bases). CDR3: CASRRGRTDTQYF. CDR3 DNA: TGTGCCAGCAGGAGGGGGAGAACAGATACGCAGTATTTT.